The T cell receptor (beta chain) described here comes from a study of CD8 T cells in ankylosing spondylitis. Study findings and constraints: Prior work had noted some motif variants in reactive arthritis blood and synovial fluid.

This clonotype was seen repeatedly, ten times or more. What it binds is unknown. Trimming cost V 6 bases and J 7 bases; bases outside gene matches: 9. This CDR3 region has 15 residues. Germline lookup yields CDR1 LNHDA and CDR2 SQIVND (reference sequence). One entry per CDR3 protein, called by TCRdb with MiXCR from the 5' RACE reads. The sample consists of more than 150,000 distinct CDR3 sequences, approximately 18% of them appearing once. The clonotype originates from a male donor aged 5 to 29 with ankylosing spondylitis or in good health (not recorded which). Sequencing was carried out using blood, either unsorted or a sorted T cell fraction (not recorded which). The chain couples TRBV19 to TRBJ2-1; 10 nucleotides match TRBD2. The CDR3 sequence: CASRPSGRGWNEQFF. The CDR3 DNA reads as TGTGCCAGTAGGCCCAGCGGGAGGGGATGGAATGAGCAGTTCTTC.